Given below is one TCR beta chain in context. V was clipped by 5 bases and J by 5 bases; unmatched bases: 3. The CDR3 contains 15 residues. In germline, CDR1 is SGHTA, CDR2 FQGTGA. These data are taken from a study of blood T cell repertoires in COVID-19. The wider study: Spain, Italy and the United States supplied samples that represented acute and convalescent COVID-19. PBMCs, B-cell-depleted T cells, or T cells were the source of the cDNA or gDNA that made up the material.

How the authors handled the data: Amplified reference gene primers provided the basis for estimating nucleated cell counts. Clones were sequenced by immunoSEQ multiplex PCR, and TCRdb holds only the in-frame ones, with some missing. The V and J calls and clone size were taken over from that table, and D and trimming were inferred from the DNA. The data contain about 24,000 clones, around 72% of them singletons. The V gene is TRBV7-3, the J gene TRBJ2-1, with 13 bases lining up with TRBD2. The origin of this receptor is a woman aged 80 or older with acute or convalescent COVID-19. Material for sequencing was peripheral blood. CDR3 coding DNA: TGTGCCAGCAGCCCCGGGACTAGCGGGGACAATGAGCAGTTCTTC. It specifies CASSPGTSGDNEQFF.